Listed below are T cell receptor beta chains from one sample, sequenced in a study of T cell responses to AZD1222 COVID-19 vaccine. Clones were read by immunoSEQ multiplex PCR, and TCRdb kept only the in-frame ones, dropping some. The sample holds 150,000 to 200,000 clones, roughly 92% seen once. Source: peripheral blood, taken 28 days after the second dose of the MenACWY control vaccine. These receptors all come from an adult who received the MenACWY meningococcal vaccine as a control. CDR3s leave out the opening cysteine and the closing phenylalanine or tryptophan. The order of the fields is V gene, CDR3 protein.

TRBV5-1,ASSLDTLTGYT
TRBV5-1,ASSLAGQDTEAF
TRBV3-1/TRBV3-2,ASSQEARGHGYT
TRBV18,ASSPFTSGSIHEQF
TRBV30,AWRMTGGSYGYT
TRBV19,ASRRLNTEAF
TRBV3-1/TRBV3-2,ASSQVNFLAGGVNNEQF
TRBV6-5,ASSYSMGGAGPLH
TRBV5-1,ASSEGLNYGYT
TRBV6-5,ASRGLTDTQY
TRBV30,AWSPAGNTEAF
TRBV7-2,ASRLPNTGELF
TRBV7-2,ASSLPPYYEQY
TRBV6-5,ASSGQGYTEAF
TRBV28,ASGSGRAVRDEQF
TRBV29-1,SVAQGRNTDTQY
TRBV7-3,ASSSAGGGDTQY
TRBV5-1,ASSLVAGDIGELF
TRBV7-8,ASSLGQGGFYEQY
TRBV7-2,ASSSVNTEAF
TRBV19,ASSTGFTMNTEAF
TRBV7-2,ASREAGGAFGYT
TRBV5-8,ASSIGGDQPQH
TRBV7-2,ASSLSPQTHEQF
TRBV7-2,ASSPAAVQETQY
TRBV13,ASSLSGSGRREQY
TRBV24-1,ATPGPTSVAKNIQY
TRBV7-2,ASRYMWADEQY
TRBV7-8,ASSSRGLAENEQF
TRBV7-2,ASSSGGTGLYGYT
TRBV4-1,ASSHPDSRNTEAF
TRBV19,ASNPRTGNGYT
TRBV7-8,ASSLQGARGTGELF
TRBV15,ATSRNLLVQKTQY
TRBV11-2,ASSLDLSLGSEGLHYGYT